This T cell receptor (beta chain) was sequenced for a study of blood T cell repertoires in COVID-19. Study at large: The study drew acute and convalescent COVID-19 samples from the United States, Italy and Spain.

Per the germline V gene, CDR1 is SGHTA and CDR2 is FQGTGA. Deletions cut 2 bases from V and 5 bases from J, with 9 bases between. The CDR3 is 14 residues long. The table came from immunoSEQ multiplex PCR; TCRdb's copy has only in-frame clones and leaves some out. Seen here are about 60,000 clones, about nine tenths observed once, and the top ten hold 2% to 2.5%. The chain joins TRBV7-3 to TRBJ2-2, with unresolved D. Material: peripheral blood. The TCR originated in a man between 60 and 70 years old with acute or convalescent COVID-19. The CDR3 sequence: CASSLLARTGELFF. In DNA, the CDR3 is TGTGCCAGCAGCTTATTAGCTCGAACCGGGGAGCTGTTTTTT.